Listed below are T cell receptor beta chains from one sample, sequenced in a study of blood T cell repertoires in COVID-19. TCRdb's copy holds only in-frame clones and misses some; the assay was immunoSEQ multiplex PCR. The sample has some 330,000 clones; 70% to 90% are singletons. Sequencing input: PBMCs or T cells enriched from blood (not recorded which). The receptors were sampled from a man between 40 and 49 years old in a cohort exposed to, infected with or recovered from COVID-19 (not recorded which). CDR3s include the opening cysteine and the closing phenylalanine or tryptophan. D genes are given only for firm matches. Some rows have no size entry. The others give once, few or many, or a class for an expanded clone.

V gene,D gene,clone size,CDR3 protein
TRBV19,TRBD2,NA,CASSSYRVSGRAREHTGELFF
TRBV20-1,NA,NA,CSARQNQPQHF
TRBV30,NA,NA,CAWSARGETQYF
TRBV2,NA,NA,CASSFTPNYGYTF
TRBV7-9,NA,NA,CASSSSTFSPLHF
TRBV5-1,TRBD1,NA,CASSSTGGKNIQYF
TRBV9,NA,NA,CATHDLSGAPRWTQYF
TRBV29-1,NA,NA,CSVLLRRDKSAVAGYNEQFF
TRBV30,NA,NA,CAWERTDTQYF
TRBV27,NA,NA,CASSDDSGDNEQFF
TRBV12-3/TRBV12-4,NA,few,CASSFRNQPQHF
TRBV3-1/TRBV3-2,NA,NA,CASSQDSSTDTQYF
TRBV19,TRBD2,once,CASSIKAGGNYEQYF
TRBV5-1,TRBD1,NA,CASTAGGSTGELFF
TRBV11-2,NA,NA,CASSLSQGNQPQHF
TRBV5-1,TRBD1,NA,CASSLGKYTGGKKKQYF
TRBV2,NA,NA,CASRRDPNTEAFF
TRBV7-6,TRBD1,few,CASSGGTGPGNTIYF
TRBV5-1,NA,few,CASSPQGGGSGNTIYF
TRBV19,TRBD1,NA,CASSISGGKYYEQYF
TRBV6-5,TRBD1,NA,CASSWDRSSGNTIYF
TRBV19,TRBD2,NA,CASSIGLAGRSYEQYF
TRBV5-1,NA,NA,CASSPGAGNTIYF
TRBV28,TRBD1,NA,CASTGQGYGYTF
TRBV4-2,NA,once,CASSQDPANTGELFF
TRBV2,TRBD1,NA,CASKGTGTDTQYF
TRBV7-6,NA,NA,CASRRGGDSDYSNQPQHF
TRBV3-1/TRBV3-2,NA,NA,CASSQGQTNTIYF
TRBV27,NA,NA,CASSLTHNQPQHF
TRBV24-1,TRBD1,NA,CATSDWDRGDEQFF
TRBV5-6,TRBD1,once,CASSLGSRGRRTGELFF
TRBV6-5,NA,NA,CASSKDSYEQYF
TRBV6-5,NA,NA,CASGTLTGFEQPQHF
TRBV19,TRBD1,NA,CASSISQGNSYGYTF
TRBV6-1,TRBD2,many,CASSEGEREIETQYF
TRBV12-5,NA,NA,CASGLGHDMNTEAFF
TRBV9,TRBD2,NA,CASSQITSGSYEQYF
TRBV10-3,TRBD2,once,CAISEVTSGGGAYNEQFF
TRBV5-1,TRBD1,NA,CASSYRGPETQYF
TRBV5-4,NA,NA,CASSLAGSYNEQFF
TRBV5-1,NA,NA,CASSLEGVGNQPQHF
TRBV10-3,TRBD1,NA,CAISESRRDRASEQYF
TRBV5-1,TRBD1,NA,CASSVDRPNTGELFF
TRBV27,TRBD2,NA,CASSLSGRAYEQYF
TRBV27,NA,NA,CASSPRGSLSNEQFF
TRBV19,TRBD1,NA,CASSWDRTYEQYF
TRBV6-2/TRBV6-3,TRBD1,NA,CASSPAPGQGLEKLFF
TRBV5-1,NA,NA,CASSFDGGTGNQPQHF
TRBV18,NA,NA,CASSQGRGNQPQHF
TRBV5-1,TRBD1,NA,CASGLTGANEKLFF
TRBV7-2,NA,NA,CASSFTQRSSYNEQFF
TRBV4-1,TRBD1,NA,CASSQPGQKETQYF
TRBV28,TRBD1,NA,CASRTGTGGEAFF